This T cell receptor (beta chain) was captured by sequencing in a study of OX40 agonist ivuxolimab in advanced cancers. TCRdb's copy holds only in-frame clones and misses some; the assay was immunoSEQ multiplex PCR. The repertoire has 65,000 to 70,000 clones, 77% of them found once; the top ten carry 1.6%. The study sampled blood at baseline, cycle 4 day 1, and cycle 7 day 1. This receptor was taken from an adult with an advanced solid tumor such as melanoma, head and neck, liver or kidney cancer. This material consisted of CD4+ or CD8+ T cells sorted from blood, taken in a trial of the OX40 agonist ivuxolimab.

The CDR3 is CASSLPGQNYGYTF. In DNA, the CDR3 is TGTGCCAGCAGCCTACCGGGACAGAACTATGGCTACACCTTC. The gene calls are TRBV6-6 and TRBJ1-2, with 7 nucleotides matching TRBD1. Germline V gene lookup returns CDR1 MNHNY and CDR2 SVGAGI (reference sequence). The CDR3 extends over 14 amino acids. The ends lost 6 bases at V and 2 bases at J; junction bases unmatched: 6.